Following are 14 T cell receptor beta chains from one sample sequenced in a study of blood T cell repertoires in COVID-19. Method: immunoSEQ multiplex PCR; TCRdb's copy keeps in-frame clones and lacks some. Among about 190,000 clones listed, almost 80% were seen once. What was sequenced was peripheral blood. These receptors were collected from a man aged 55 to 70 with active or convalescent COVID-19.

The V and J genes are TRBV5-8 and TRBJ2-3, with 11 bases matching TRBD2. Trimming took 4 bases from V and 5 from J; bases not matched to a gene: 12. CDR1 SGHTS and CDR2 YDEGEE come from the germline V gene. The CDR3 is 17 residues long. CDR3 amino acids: CASSPGLAGAHGDTQYF. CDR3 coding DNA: TGTGCCAGCAGCCCCGGACTAGCGGGTGCCCACGGAGATACGCAGTATTTT. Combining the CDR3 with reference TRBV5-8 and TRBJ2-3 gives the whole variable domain EAGVTQSPTHLIKTRGQQATLRCSPISGHTSVYWYQQALGLGLQFLLWYDEGEERNRGNFPPRFSGRQFPNYSSELNVNALELEDSALYLCASSPGLAGAHGDTQYFGPGTRLTVL.

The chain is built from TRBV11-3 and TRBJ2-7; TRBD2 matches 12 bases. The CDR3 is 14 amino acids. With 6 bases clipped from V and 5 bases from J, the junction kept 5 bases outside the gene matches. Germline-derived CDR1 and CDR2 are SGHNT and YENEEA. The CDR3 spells CASSVTSGSNEQYF. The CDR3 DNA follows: TGTGCCAGCAGTGTGACTAGCGGGAGTAACGAGCAGTACTTC.

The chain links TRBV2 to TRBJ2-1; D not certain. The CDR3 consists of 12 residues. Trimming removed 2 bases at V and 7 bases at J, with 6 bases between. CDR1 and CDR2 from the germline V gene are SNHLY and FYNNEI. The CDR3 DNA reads TGTGCCAGCAGTGAAAACCGGAATGAGCAGTTCTTC. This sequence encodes CASSENRNEQFF.

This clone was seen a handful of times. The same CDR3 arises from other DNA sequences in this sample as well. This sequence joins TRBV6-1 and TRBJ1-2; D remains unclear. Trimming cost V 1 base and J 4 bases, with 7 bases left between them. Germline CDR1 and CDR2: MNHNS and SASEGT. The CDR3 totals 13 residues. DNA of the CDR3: TGTGCCAGCAGTGAAGGGAGGGCCTATGGCTACACCTTC. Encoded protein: CASSEGRAYGYTF.

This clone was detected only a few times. The CDR3 protein is CASSPGLAGSQYF. CDR3 DNA: TGTGCCAGCAGTCCGGGACTAGCGGGGTCGCAGTACTTC. The rearrangement joins TRBV6-6 to TRBJ2-7; 13 positions match TRBD2. This CDR3 has 13 amino acids. J lost 9 bases, V lost 5 bases, and 4 bases had no gene match. Germline V gene data show CDR1 as MNHNY and CDR2 as SVGAGI (reference sequence).

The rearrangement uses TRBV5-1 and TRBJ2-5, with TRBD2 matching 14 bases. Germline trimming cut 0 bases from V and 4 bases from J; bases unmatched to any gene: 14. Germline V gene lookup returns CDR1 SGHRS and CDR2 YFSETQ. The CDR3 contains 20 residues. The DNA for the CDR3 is TGCGCCAGCAGCTTGGGCGGACTAGCGGGAGGAGTGTCGAGTGGAGAGACCCAGTACTTC. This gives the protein CASSLGGLAGGVSSGETQYF.

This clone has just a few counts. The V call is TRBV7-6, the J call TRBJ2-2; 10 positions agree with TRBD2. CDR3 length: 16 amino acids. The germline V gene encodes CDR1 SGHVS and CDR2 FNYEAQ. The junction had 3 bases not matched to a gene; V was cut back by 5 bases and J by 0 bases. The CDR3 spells CASSLGTSANTGELFF. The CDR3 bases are TGTGCCAGCAGCCTTGGGACTAGCGCGAACACCGGGGAGCTGTTTTTT.

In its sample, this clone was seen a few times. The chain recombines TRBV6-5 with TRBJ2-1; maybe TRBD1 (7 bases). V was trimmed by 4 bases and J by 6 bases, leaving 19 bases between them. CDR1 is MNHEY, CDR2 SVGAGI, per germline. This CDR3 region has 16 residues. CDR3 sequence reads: CASSFGGGTVANEQFF. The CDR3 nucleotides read TGTGCCAGCAGTTTCGGAGGGGGGACAGTCGCCAATGAGCAGTTCTTC.

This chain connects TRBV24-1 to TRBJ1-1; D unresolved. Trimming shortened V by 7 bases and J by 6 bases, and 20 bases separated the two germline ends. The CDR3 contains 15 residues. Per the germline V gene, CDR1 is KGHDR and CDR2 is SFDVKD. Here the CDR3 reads CATRGSAGQTSEAFF. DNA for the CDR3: TGTGCCACCAGGGGCTCGGCGGGTCAGACCTCTGAAGCTTTCTTT.

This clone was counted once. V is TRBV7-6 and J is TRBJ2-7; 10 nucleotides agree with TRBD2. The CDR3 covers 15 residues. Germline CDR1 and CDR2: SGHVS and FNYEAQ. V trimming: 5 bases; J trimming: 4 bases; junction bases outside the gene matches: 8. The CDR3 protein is CASSPLAGDQYEQYF. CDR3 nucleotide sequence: TGTGCCAGCAGCCCCCTAGCGGGAGACCAATACGAGCAGTACTTC.

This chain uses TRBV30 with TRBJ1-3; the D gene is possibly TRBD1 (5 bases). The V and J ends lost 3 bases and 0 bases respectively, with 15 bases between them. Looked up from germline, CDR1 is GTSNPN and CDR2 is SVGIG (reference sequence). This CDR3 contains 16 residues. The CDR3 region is CAWSPRGTRSGNTIYF. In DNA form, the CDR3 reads TGTGCCTGGAGCCCCCGCGGGACCCGCTCTGGAAACACCATATATTTT.

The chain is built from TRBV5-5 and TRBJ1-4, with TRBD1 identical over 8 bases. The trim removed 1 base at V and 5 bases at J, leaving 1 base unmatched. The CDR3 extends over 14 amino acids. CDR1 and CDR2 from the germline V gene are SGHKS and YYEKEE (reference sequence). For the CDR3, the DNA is TGTGCCAGCAGCTTGAACAGGGGGAATGAAAAACTGTTTTTT. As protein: CASSLNRGNEKLFF.

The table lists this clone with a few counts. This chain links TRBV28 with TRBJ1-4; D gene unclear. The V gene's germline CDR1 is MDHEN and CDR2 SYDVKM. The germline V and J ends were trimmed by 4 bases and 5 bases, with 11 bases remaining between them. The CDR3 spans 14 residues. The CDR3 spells CASSYRSLNEKLFF. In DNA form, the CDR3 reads TGTGCCAGCAGTTACCGGAGCCTGAATGAAAAACTGTTTTTT.

The CDR3 spells CASSRAISSGNTIYF. Here the CDR3 DNA reads TGCGCCAGCAGCCGAGCCATTAGCTCTGGAAACACCATATATTTT. J is TRBJ1-3 and V is TRBV4-3, with D uncertain. Trimming stripped 4 bases from V and 0 bases from J, with 10 bases between. Germline-derived CDR1 and CDR2 are LGHNA and YSLEER. There are 15 residues in the CDR3.